The 4 T cell receptor beta chains presented below share a single source sample, sequenced in a study of T cell responses to AZD1222 COVID-19 vaccine. TCRdb keeps only in-frame clones here, not all; method: immunoSEQ multiplex PCR. The sample includes roughly 130,000 clones, approximately 85% of them seen just once. The sequences come from peripheral blood, collected on day 0 of AZD1222 vaccination. The receptors shown here come from an adult in good health.

The CDR3 spells CASSRGDTGELFF. The CDR3 coding sequence is TGTGCCAGCAGCCGCGGTGACACCGGGGAGCTGTTTTTT. J is TRBJ2-2 and V is TRBV3-1 (or the pseudogene TRBV3-2); D remains ambiguous. The V and J ends lost 4 bases and 3 bases respectively, with 6 bases between them. The germline gives CDR1 LGHDT, CDR2 YNNKEL (reference sequence). This CDR3 comprises 13 residues.

The genes are TRBV27 and TRBJ1-1, with TRBD1 as a possible D gene (6 bases). The CDR3 has 16 amino acids. Trimming cost V 3 bases and J 0 bases, with 14 bases left between them. Germline-derived CDR1 and CDR2 are MNHEY and SMNVEV (reference sequence). The CDR3 region is CASSFRRGLMNTEAFF. CDR3 DNA sequence: TGTGCCAGCAGTTTCCGCAGGGGCTTGATGAACACTGAAGCTTTCTTT.

The V gene is TRBV19, the J gene TRBJ1-2, with 8 bases lining up with TRBD1. This CDR3 comprises 13 residues. Germline CDR1 reads LNHDA; CDR2 reads SQIVND (reference sequence). J was trimmed by 2 bases and V by 5 bases; bases with no gene match: 1. The CDR3 here is CASSRQGNYGYTF. The CDR3 DNA sequence: TGTGCCAGTAGTCGACAGGGGAACTATGGCTACACCTTC.

The rearrangement uses TRBV4-1 and TRBJ2-2, with 12 bases matching TRBD2. The V gene end was trimmed by 1 base and the J gene end by 6 bases; junction bases not matched to a gene: 6. CDR1 and CDR2 (germline): MGHRA, YSYEKL. The CDR3 has 17 residues. Written as DNA, the CDR3 is TGCGCCAGCAGCCAAGGACTAGCGGGAGTGCAGTCCGGGGAGCTGTTTTTT. It specifies CASSQGLAGVQSGELFF.